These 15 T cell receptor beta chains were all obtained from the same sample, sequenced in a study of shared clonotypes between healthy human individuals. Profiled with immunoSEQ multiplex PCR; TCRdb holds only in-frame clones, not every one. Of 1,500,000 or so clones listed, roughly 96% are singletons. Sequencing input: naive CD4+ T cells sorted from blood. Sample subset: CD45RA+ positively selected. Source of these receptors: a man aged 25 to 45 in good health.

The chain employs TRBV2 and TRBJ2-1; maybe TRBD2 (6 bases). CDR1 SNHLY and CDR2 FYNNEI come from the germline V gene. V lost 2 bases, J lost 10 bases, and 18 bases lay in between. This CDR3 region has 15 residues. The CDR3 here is CASSERASVLGEQFF. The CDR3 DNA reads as TGTGCCAGCAGTGAAAGGGCTAGCGTTCTGGGGGAGCAGTTCTTC.

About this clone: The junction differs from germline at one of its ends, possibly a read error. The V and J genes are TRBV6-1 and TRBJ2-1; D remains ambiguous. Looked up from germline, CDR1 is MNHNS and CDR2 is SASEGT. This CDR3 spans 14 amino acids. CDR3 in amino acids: CASSETPSNNEQFF. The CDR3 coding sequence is TGTGCCAGCAGTGAAACCCCCTCCAACAATGAGCAGTTCTTC.

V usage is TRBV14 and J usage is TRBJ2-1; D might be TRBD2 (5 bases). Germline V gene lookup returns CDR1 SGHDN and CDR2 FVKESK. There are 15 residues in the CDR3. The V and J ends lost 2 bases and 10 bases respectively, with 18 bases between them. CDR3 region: CASSQQPVRRAEQFF. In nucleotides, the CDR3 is TGTGCCAGCAGCCAACAGCCAGTTCGGCGGGCCGAGCAGTTCTTC.

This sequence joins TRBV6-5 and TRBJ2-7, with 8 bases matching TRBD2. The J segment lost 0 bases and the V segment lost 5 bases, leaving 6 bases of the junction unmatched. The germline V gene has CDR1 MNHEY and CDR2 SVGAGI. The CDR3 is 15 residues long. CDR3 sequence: CASSPSGTSSYEQYF. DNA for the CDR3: TGTGCCAGCAGTCCGTCCGGGACTAGCTCCTACGAGCAGTACTTC.

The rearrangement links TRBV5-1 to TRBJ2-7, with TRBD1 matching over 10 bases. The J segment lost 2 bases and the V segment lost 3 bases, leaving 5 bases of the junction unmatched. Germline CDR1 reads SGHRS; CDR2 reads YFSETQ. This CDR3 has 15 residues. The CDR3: CASSSRDRGPYEQYF. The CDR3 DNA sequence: TGCGCCAGCAGCTCCCGGGACAGGGGACCCTACGAGCAGTACTTC.

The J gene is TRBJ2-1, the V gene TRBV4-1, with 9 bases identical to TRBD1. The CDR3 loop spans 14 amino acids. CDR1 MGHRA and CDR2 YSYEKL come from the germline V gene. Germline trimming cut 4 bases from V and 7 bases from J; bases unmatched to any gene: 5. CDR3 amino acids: CASSLRQGDNEQFF. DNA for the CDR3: TGCGCCAGCAGCCTTAGACAGGGGGATAATGAGCAGTTCTTC.

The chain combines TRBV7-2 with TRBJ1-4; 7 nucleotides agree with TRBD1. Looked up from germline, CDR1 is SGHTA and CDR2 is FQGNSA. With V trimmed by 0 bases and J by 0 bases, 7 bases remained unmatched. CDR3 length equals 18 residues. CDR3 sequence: CASSLASGTAATNEKLFF. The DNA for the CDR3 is TGTGCCAGCAGCTTAGCCTCCGGGACAGCTGCAACTAATGAAAAACTGTTTTTT.

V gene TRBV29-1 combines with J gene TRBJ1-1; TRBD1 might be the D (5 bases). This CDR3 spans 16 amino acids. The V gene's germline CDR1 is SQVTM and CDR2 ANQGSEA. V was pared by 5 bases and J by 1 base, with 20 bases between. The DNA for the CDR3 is TGCAGCGTTATTCTGTTCAAGGGGCCAGGGAACACTGAAGCTTTCTTT. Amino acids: CSVILFKGPGNTEAFF.

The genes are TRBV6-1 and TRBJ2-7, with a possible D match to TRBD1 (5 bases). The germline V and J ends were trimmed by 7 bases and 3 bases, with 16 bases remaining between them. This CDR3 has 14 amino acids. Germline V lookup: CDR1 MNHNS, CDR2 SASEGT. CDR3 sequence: CASTQGPGYYEQYF. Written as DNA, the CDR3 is TGTGCCAGCACCCAAGGACCAGGGTACTACGAGCAGTACTTC.

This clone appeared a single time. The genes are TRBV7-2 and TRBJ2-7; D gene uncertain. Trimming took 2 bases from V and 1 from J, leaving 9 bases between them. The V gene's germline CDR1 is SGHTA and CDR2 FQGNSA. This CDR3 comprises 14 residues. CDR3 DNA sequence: TGTGCCAGCAGCTTATTGACACGATCCTACGAGCAGTACTTC. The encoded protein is CASSLLTRSYEQYF. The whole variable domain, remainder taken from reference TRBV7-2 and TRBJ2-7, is GAGVSQSPSNKVTEKGKDVELRCDPISGHTALYWYRQSLGQGLEFLIYFQGNSAPDKSGLPSDRFSAERTGGSVSTLTIQRTQQEDSAVYLCASSLLTRSYEQYFGPGTRLTVT.

DNA for the CDR3: TGTGCCAGTAGTATCGGGACAGAATACGAGCAGTACTTC. As protein: CASSIGTEYEQYF. This chain links TRBV19 with TRBJ2-7; 7 bases map to TRBD1. The V segment lost 3 bases and the J segment 4 bases; nucleotides outside the gene matches: 3. The CDR3 has 13 residues. The germline CDR1 and CDR2 sequences are LNHDA and SQIVND (reference sequence). Supplemented by reference TRBV19 and TRBJ2-7, the full variable domain reads DGGITQSPKYLFRKEGQNVTLSCEQNLNHDAMYWYRQDPGQGLRLIYYSQIVNDFQKGDIAEGYSVSREKKESFPLTVTSAQKNPTAFYLCASSIGTEYEQYFGPGTRLTVT.

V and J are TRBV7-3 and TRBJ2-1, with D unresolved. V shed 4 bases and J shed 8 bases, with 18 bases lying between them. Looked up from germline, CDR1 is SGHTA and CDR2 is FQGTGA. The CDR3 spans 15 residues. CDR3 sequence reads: CASSSKLALHDEQFF. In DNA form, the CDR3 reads TGTGCCAGCAGCTCCAAACTGGCCCTACACGATGAGCAGTTCTTC.

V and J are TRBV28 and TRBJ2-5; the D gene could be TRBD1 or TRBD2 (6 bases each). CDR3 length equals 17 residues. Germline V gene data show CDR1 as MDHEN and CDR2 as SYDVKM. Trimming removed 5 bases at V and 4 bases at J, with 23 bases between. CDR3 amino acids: CASSRGLQQGGSETQYF. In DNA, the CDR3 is TGTGCCAGCAGTAGGGGACTTCAACAAGGGGGATCAGAGACCCAGTACTTC.

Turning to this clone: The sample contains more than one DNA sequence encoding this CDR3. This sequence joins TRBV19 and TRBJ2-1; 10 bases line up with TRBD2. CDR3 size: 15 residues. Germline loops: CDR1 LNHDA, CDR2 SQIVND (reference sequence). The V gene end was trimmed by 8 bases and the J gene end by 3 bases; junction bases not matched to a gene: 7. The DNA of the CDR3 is TGTGCCAGTCGCAGCGGGAGGGCCTTCTACAATGAGCAGTTCTTC. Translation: CASRSGRAFYNEQFF.

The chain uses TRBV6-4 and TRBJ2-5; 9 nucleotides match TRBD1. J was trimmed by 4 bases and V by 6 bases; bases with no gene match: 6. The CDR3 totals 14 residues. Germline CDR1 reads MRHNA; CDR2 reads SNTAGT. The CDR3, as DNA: TGTGCCAGCAGGTGGGGACAGGGAAGAGAGACCCAGTACTTC. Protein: CASRWGQGRETQYF.